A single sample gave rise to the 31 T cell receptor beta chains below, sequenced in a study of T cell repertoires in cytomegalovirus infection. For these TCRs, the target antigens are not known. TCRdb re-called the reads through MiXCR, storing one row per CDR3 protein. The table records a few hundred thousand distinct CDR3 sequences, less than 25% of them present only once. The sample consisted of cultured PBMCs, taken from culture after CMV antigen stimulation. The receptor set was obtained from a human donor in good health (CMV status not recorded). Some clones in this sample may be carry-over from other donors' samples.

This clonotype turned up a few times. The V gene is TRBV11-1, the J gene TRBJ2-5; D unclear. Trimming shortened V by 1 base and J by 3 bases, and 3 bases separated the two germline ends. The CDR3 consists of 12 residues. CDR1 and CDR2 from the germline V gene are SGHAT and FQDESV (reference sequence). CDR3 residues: CASSLDEETQYF. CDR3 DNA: TGTGCCAGCAGCTTAGACGAAGAGACCCAGTACTTC.

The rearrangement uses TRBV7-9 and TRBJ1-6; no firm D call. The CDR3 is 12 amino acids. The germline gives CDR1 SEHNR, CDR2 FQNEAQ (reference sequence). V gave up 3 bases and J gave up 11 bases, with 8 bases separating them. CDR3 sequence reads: CASSFSNPPLHF. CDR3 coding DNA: TGTGCCAGCAGCTTTTCGAATCCACCCCTCCACTTT.

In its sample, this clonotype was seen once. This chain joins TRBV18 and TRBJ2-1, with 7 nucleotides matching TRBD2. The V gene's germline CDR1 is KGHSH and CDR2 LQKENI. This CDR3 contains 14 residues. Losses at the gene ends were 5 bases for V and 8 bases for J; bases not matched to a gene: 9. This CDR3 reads CASSLRTRADEQFF. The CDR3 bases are TGTGCCAGCTCATTACGGACTAGAGCGGATGAGCAGTTCTTC.

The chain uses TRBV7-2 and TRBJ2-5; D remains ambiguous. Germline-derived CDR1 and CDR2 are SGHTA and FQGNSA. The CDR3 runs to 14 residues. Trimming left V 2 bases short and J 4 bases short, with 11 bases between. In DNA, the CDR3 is TGTGCCAGCAGCTTACGGAGTGGGCCAGAGACCCAGTACTTC. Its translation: CASSLRSGPETQYF.

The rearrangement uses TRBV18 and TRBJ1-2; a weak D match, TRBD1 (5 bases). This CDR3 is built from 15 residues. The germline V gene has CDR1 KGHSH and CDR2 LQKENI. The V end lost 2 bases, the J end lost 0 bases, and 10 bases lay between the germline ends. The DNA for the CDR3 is TGTGCCAGCTCACCAATGGGGGGAGCTAACTATGGCTACACCTTC. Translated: CASSPMGGANYGYTF.

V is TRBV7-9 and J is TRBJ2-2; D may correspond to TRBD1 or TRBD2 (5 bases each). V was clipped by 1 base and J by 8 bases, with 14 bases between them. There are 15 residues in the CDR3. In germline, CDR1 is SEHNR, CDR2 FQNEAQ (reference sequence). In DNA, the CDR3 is TGTGCCAGCAGCTTAGACTGGGACGGGCTGGGGGAGCTGTTTTTT. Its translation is CASSLDWDGLGELFF.

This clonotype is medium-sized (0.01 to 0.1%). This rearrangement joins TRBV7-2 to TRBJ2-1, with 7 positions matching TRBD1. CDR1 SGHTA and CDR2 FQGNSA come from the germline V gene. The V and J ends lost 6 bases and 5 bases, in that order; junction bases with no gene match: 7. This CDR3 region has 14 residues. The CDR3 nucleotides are TGTGCCAGCAGACAGACAGGGATCGACAATGAGCAGTTCTTC. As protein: CASRQTGIDNEQFF. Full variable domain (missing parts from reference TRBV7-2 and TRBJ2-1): GAGVSQSPSNKVTEKGKDVELRCDPISGHTALYWYRQSLGQGLEFLIYFQGNSAPDKSGLPSDRFSAERTGGSVSTLTIQRTQQEDSAVYLCASRQTGIDNEQFFGPGTRLTVL.

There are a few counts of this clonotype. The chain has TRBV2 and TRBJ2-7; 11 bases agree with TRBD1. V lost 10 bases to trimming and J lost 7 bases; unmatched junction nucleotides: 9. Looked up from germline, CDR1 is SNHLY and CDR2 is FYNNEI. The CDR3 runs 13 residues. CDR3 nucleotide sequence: TGTGCCAAGTCCGGGACAGGGGGTGAGGAGCAGTACTTC. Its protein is CAKSGTGGEEQYF.

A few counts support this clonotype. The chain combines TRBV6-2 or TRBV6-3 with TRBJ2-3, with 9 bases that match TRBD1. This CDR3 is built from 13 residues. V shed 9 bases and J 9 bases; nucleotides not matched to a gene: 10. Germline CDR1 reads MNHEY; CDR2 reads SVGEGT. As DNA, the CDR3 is TGTGCCAGTGAGGACAGGGGCTATGAAACGCAGTATTTT. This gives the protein CASEDRGYETQYF.

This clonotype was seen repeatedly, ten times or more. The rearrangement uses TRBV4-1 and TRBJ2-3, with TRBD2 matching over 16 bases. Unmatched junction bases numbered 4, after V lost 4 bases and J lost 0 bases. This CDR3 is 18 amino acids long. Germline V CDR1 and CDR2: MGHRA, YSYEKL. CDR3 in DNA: TGCGCCAGCAGCCCGGGACTAGCGGGAGGGCCTAGCACAGATACGCAGTATTTT. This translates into CASSPGLAGGPSTDTQYF.

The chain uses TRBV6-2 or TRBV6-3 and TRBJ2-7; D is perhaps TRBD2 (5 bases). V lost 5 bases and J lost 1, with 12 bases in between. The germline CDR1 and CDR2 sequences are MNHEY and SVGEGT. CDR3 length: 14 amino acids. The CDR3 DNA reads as TGTGCCAGCAGTCAGCGGCTGGAATCCTACGAGCAGTACGTC. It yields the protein CASSQRLESYEQYV.

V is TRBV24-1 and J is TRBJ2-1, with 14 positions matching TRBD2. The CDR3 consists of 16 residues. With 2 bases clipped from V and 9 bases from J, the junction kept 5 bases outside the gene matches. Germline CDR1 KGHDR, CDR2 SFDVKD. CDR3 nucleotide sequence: TGTGCCACCAGTGATTCGGGACTAGCGGGAGATGTTGAGCAGTTCTTC. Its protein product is CATSDSGLAGDVEQFF.

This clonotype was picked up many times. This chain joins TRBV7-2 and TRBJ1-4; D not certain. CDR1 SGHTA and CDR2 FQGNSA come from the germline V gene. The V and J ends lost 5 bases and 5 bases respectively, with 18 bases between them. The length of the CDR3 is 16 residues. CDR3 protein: CASSILGWGLNEKLFF. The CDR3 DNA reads TGTGCCAGCAGCATCCTTGGTTGGGGTCTCAATGAAAAACTGTTTTTT.

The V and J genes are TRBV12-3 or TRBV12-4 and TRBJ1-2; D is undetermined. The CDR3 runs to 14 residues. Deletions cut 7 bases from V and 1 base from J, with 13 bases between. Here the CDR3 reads CASMEGPLNYGYTF. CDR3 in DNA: TGTGCCAGCATGGAAGGGCCCCTTAACTATGGCTACACCTTC.

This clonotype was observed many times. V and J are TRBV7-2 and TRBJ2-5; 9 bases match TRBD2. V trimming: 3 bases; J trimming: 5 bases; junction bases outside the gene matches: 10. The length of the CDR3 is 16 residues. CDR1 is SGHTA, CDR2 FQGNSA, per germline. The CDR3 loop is CASSLWREGVGETQYF. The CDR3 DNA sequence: TGTGCCAGCAGCTTGTGGCGGGAGGGGGTCGGGGAGACCCAGTACTTC.

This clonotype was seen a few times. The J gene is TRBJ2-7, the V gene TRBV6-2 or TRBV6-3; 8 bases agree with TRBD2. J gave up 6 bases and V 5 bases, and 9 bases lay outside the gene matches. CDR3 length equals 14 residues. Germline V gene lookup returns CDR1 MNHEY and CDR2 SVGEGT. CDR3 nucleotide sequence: TGTGCCAGCAGTCAACCAGCGGGAGAGTCCGAGCAGTACTTC. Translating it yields CASSQPAGESEQYF.

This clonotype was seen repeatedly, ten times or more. CDR3 sequence reads: CASSPTEGAVGELFF. For the CDR3, the DNA is TGTGCCAGCAGCCCTACAGAGGGGGCAGTCGGGGAGCTGTTTTTT. The gene calls are TRBV7-2 and TRBJ2-2; 7 bases match TRBD1. Germline V CDR1 and CDR2: SGHTA, FQGNSA. The trim removed 5 bases at V and 7 bases at J, leaving 10 bases unmatched. The CDR3 runs 15 residues.

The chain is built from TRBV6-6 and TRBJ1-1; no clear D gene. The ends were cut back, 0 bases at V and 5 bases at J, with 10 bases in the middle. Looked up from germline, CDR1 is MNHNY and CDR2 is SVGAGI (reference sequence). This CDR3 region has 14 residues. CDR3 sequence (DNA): TGTGCCAGCAGTTACTCGATGGCCCGGACTGAAGCTTTCTTT. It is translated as CASSYSMARTEAFF.

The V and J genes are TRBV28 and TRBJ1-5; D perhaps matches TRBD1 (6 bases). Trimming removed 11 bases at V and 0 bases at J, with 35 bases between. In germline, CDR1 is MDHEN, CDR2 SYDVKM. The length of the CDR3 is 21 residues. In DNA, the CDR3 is TGTGCCCTCTCCGCGAGGGCGAGGGGGGTTTGGGGCGCCGATAGCAATCAGCCCCAGCATTTT. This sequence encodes CALSARARGVWGADSNQPQHF.

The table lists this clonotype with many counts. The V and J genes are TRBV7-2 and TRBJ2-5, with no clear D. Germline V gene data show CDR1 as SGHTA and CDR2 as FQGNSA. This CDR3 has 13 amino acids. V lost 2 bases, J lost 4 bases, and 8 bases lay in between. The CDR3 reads CASSLLWGETQYF. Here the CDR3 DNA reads TGTGCCAGCAGCTTACTATGGGGAGAGACCCAGTACTTC. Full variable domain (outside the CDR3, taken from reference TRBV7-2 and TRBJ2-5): GAGVSQSPSNKVTEKGKDVELRCDPISGHTALYWYRQSLGQGLEFLIYFQGNSAPDKSGLPSDRFSAERTGGSVSTLTIQRTQQEDSAVYLCASSLLWGETQYFGPGTRLLVL.

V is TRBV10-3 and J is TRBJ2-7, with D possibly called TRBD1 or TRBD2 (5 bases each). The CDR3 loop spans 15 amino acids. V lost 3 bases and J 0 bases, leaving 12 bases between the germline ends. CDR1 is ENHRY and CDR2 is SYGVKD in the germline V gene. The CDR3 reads CAISDPGTASYEQYF. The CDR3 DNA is TGTGCCATCAGTGACCCCGGGACGGCCTCCTACGAGCAGTACTTC.

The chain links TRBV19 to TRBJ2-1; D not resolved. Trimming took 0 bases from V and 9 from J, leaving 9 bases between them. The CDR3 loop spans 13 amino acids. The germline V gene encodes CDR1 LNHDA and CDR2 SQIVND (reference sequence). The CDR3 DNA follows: TGTGCCAGTAGTATAGATAGTTGGGGTGAGCAGTTCTTC. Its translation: CASSIDSWGEQFF.

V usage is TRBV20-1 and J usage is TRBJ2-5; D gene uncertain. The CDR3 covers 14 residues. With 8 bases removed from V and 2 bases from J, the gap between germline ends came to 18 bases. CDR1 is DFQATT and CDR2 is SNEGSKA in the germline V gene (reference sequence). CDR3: CSPKRQPVQETQYF. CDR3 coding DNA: TGCAGTCCCAAAAGGCAGCCGGTACAAGAGACCCAGTACTTC.

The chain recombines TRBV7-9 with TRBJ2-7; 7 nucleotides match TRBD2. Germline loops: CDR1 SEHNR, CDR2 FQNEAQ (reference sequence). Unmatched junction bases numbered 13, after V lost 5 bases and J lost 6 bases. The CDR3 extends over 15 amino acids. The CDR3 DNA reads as TGTGCCAGCAGCGGGTGGGGGGGTCCTCTCGGCGAGCAGTACTTC. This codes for CASSGWGGPLGEQYF.

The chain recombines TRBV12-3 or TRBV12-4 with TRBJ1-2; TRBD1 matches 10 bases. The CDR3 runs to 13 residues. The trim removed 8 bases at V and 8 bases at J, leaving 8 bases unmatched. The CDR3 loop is CASRDRGEAGYTF. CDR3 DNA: TGTGCCAGCCGGGACAGGGGTGAGGCCGGCTACACCTTC.

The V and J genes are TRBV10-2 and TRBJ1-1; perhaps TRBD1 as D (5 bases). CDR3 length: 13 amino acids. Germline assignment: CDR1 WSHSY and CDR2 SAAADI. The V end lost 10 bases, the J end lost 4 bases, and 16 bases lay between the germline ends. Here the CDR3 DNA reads TGCGCCACCAATCTCGGGGGGGTCACTGAAGCTTTCTTT. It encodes CATNLGGVTEAFF.

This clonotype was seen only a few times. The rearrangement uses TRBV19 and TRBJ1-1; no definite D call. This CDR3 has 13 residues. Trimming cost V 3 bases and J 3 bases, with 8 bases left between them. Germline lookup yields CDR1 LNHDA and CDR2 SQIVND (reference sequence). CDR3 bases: TGTGCCAGTAGTATGGACGGGGACACTGAAGCTTTCTTT. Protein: CASSMDGDTEAFF. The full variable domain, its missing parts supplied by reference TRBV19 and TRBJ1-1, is DGGITQSPKYLFRKEGQNVTLSCEQNLNHDAMYWYRQDPGQGLRLIYYSQIVNDFQKGDIAEGYSVSREKKESFPLTVTSAQKNPTAFYLCASSMDGDTEAFFGQGTRLTVV.

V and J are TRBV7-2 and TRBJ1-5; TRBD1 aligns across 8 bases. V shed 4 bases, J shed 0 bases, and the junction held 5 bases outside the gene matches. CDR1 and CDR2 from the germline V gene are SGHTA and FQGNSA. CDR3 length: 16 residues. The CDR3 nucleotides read TGTGCCAGCAGCTCCCGACAGGGGTATAGCAATCAGCCCCAGCATTTT. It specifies CASSSRQGYSNQPQHF.

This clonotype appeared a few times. CDR3 residues: CAGTLEYNEQFF. The CDR3 DNA is TGTGCGGGGACCTTAGAATACAATGAGCAGTTCTTC. The chain links TRBV7-9 to TRBJ2-1; perhaps D is TRBD1 or TRBD2 (5 bases each). CDR1 SEHNR and CDR2 FQNEAQ come from the germline V gene (reference sequence). CDR3 length equals 12 residues.

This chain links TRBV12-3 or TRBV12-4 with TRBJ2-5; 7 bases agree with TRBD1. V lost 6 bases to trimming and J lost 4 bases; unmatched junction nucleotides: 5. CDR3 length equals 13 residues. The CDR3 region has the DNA TGTGCCAGCAGAGAGACAGGGCGAGAGACCCAGTACTTC. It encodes CASRETGRETQYF.

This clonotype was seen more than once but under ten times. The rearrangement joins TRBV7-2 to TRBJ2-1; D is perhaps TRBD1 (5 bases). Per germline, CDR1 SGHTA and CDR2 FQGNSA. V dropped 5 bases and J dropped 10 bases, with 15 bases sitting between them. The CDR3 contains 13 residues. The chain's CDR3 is CASSQGRVGEQFF. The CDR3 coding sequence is TGTGCCAGCAGCCAAGGCAGGGTTGGGGAGCAGTTCTTC.